The next 21 T cell receptor beta chains were all read from a single sample in a study of T cell responses to AZD1222 COVID-19 vaccine. Assay used: immunoSEQ multiplex PCR; TCRdb lists only in-frame clones, some missing. The table lists 150,000 or so clones. Sequences were obtained from peripheral blood. These TCRs come from an adult in good health.

The genes are TRBV5-1 and TRBJ2-5; D is uncertain. CDR1 and CDR2 (germline): SGHRS, YFSETQ. The CDR3 has 17 amino acids. The V end lost 4 bases, the J end lost 5 bases, and 24 bases lay between the germline ends. DNA of the CDR3: TGCGCCAGCAGCCGGGTAGGAGAACCGTTCCTTGGGGAGACCCAGTACTTC. Translation gives CASSRVGEPFLGETQYF.

This chain uses TRBV7-2 with TRBJ2-7, with TRBD2 identical over 10 bases. Germline V gives CDR1 SGHTA, CDR2 FQGNSA. V shed 5 bases and J 7 bases; nucleotides not matched to a gene: 14. This CDR3 region has 16 residues. The CDR3 DNA follows: TGTGCCAGCAGCACCCGAGGGGGACTAGCGAGAGAAGAGCAGTACTTC. Amino acids: CASSTRGGLAREEQYF.

This chain connects TRBV4-2 to TRBJ2-3, with 12 bases fitting TRBD2. The CDR3 extends over 18 amino acids. V was clipped by 3 bases and J by 3 bases; unmatched bases: 10. Germline values: CDR1 LGHNA, CDR2 YNFKEQ. This CDR3 is CASSHYATLAGGTDTQYF. CDR3 sequence (DNA): TGTGCCAGCAGCCATTATGCAACTCTAGCGGGGGGGACAGATACGCAGTATTTT.

The V call is TRBV12-3 or TRBV12-4, the J call TRBJ2-7; no clear D. The CDR3 is made up of 11 amino acids. Trimming pared 5 bases from V and 3 bases from J, leaving 5 bases between. The CDR3: CASSSLYEQYF. The CDR3 nucleotides are TGTGCCAGCAGTAGCCTCTACGAGCAGTACTTC.

V usage is TRBV27 and J usage is TRBJ2-7; TRBD2 agrees at 14 bases. V shed 5 bases, J shed 2 bases, and the junction held 11 bases outside the gene matches. Germline V gene lookup returns CDR1 MNHEY and CDR2 SMNVEV (reference sequence). This CDR3 comprises 18 residues. The CDR3 region has the DNA TGTGCCAGCAGTCTGACTAGCGGGGGGGCCAGGACGACCTACGAGCAGTACTTC. Encoded protein: CASSLTSGGARTTYEQYF.

This chain uses TRBV7-9 with TRBJ1-4; 9 nucleotides line up with TRBD1. Per germline, CDR1 SEHNR and CDR2 FQNEAQ (reference sequence). The ends lost 5 bases at V and 3 bases at J; junction bases unmatched: 7. This CDR3 is 16 amino acids long. The DNA for the CDR3 is TGTGCCAGCAGCCCCACAGGGGGCGCGCCTAATGAAAAACTGTTTTTT. Residues: CASSPTGGAPNEKLFF.

V and J are TRBV7-6 and TRBJ1-4; D not certain. Trimming shortened V by 5 bases and J by 0 bases, and 10 bases separated the two germline ends. The CDR3 runs 15 residues. Germline assignment: CDR1 SGHVS and CDR2 FNYEAQ. The CDR3 nucleotides read TGTGCCAGCAGCCCGCAACGAGCAACTAATGAAAAACTGTTTTTT. This gives the protein CASSPQRATNEKLFF.

V is TRBV28 and J is TRBJ2-2; 8 nucleotides match TRBD1. CDR1 is MDHEN, CDR2 SYDVKM, per germline. CDR3 length: 24 amino acids. J was trimmed by 0 bases and V by 3 bases; bases with no gene match: 27. Here the CDR3 reads CASSLWVISSPGTGWGANTGELFF. In DNA form, the CDR3 reads TGTGCCAGCAGTTTGTGGGTTATATCCAGTCCCGGGACAGGTTGGGGCGCGAACACCGGGGAGCTGTTTTTT.

V is TRBV5-5 and J is TRBJ2-1; no clear D gene. The germline V gene has CDR1 SGHKS and CDR2 YYEKEE (reference sequence). The CDR3 is 17 amino acids. Trimming shortened V by 2 bases and J by 5 bases, and 20 bases separated the two germline ends. In DNA form, the CDR3 reads TGTGCCAGCAGCTTCGTGTACTCCGGGCCGGCCAACAATGAGCAGTTCTTC. Protein: CASSFVYSGPANNEQFF.

The J gene is TRBJ2-2, the V gene TRBV6-6, with no clear D. Trimming shortened V by 4 bases and J by 0 bases, and 3 bases separated the two germline ends. The CDR3 covers 13 residues. Germline CDR1 and CDR2: MNHNY and SVGAGI (reference sequence). The CDR3 nucleotides read TGTGCCAGCAGTTTTGCGAACACCGGGGAGCTGTTTTTT. It codes for CASSFANTGELFF.

This chain joins TRBV7-9 and TRBJ1-1, with D hard to call. Germline V lookup: CDR1 SEHNR, CDR2 FQNEAQ (reference sequence). The V and J ends lost 5 bases and 1 base respectively, with 8 bases between them. This CDR3 has 13 amino acids. The CDR3 spells CASSLLQNTEAFF. CDR3 bases: TGTGCCAGCAGCCTTCTCCAGAACACTGAAGCTTTCTTT. The entire variable domain, with the rest obtained from reference TRBV7-9 and TRBJ1-1, is as follows: DTGVSQNPRHKITKRGQNVTFRCDPISEHNRLYWYRQTLGQGPEFLTYFQNEAQLEKSRLLSDRFSAERPKGSFSTLEIQRTEQGDSAMYLCASSLLQNTEAFFGQGTRLTVV.

The chain is built from TRBV6-4 and TRBJ1-6; TRBD1 aligns across 7 bases. Looked up from germline, CDR1 is MRHNA and CDR2 is SNTAGT. The CDR3 spans 14 residues. With 10 bases clipped from V and 0 bases from J, the junction kept 3 bases outside the gene matches. For the CDR3, the DNA is TGTGCCACGGACAGGAGCTCCTATAATTCACCCCTCCACTTT. It translates to CATDRSSYNSPLHF.

The rearrangement joins TRBV7-3 to TRBJ2-2; D tentatively fits TRBD1 or TRBD2 (5 bases each). Germline CDR1 SGHTA, CDR2 FQGTGA. There are 11 residues in the CDR3. V gave up 8 bases and J gave up 6 bases, with 7 bases separating them. DNA of the CDR3: TGTGCCAGCGGGACGTCCGGGGAGCTGTTTTTT. The encoded protein is CASGTSGELFF. The full variable domain, completed using reference TRBV7-3 and TRBJ2-2, is GAGVSQTPSNKVTEKGKYVELRCDPISGHTALYWYRQSLGQGPEFLIYFQGTGAADDSGLPNDRFFAVRPEGSVSTLKIQRTERGDSAVYLCASGTSGELFFGEGSRLTVL.

This chain uses TRBV7-9 with TRBJ2-7; 9 nucleotides align to TRBD1. The CDR3 spans 15 residues. J was trimmed by 6 bases and V by 5 bases; bases with no gene match: 11. The germline V gene has CDR1 SEHNR and CDR2 FQNEAQ (reference sequence). The CDR3 DNA is TGTGCCAGCAGCCCCTCGGGACAGGGAGTCCGCGAGCAGTACTTC. This gives the protein CASSPSGQGVREQYF.

The chain carries TRBV11-2 and TRBJ1-3, with no clear D. V was pared by 5 bases and J by 3 bases, with 17 bases between. This CDR3 has 16 amino acids. Germline V gene lookup returns CDR1 SGHAT and CDR2 FQNNGV. The CDR3 DNA reads as TGTGCCAGCAGCCCCTTTGGAGCCCTCTTTGGAAACACCATATATTTT. As protein: CASSPFGALFGNTIYF. Using reference TRBV11-2 and TRBJ1-3 for the parts outside the CDR3, the full variable domain is EAGVAQSPRYKIIEKRQSVAFWCNPISGHATLYWYQQILGQGPKLLIQFQNNGVVDDSQLPKDRFSAERLKGVDSTLKIQPAKLEDSAVYLCASSPFGALFGNTIYFGEGSWLTVV.

The chain has TRBV7-2 and TRBJ1-2; no firm D call. V lost 5 bases and J lost 4, with 17 bases in between. Germline-derived CDR1 and CDR2 are SGHTA and FQGNSA. CDR3 length equals 15 residues. The CDR3 DNA is TGTGCCAGCAGCAACACTCGATCCCTCTTCTATGGCTACACCTTC. Translated: CASSNTRSLFYGYTF.

The V and J genes are TRBV5-6 and TRBJ2-7; D unresolved. Per the germline V gene, CDR1 is SGHDT and CDR2 is YYEEEE. The CDR3 totals 14 residues. Trimming removed 0 bases from V and 3 bases from J, with 10 bases in between. CDR3 bases: TGTGCCAGCAGCTTGGTGGGGATAGACTACGAGCAGTACTTC. It codes for CASSLVGIDYEQYF.

The chain links TRBV19 to TRBJ1-3; 9 bases map to TRBD1. The CDR3 is 15 residues long. The V and J ends lost 6 bases and 0 bases, in that order; junction bases with no gene match: 3. CDR1 is LNHDA and CDR2 is SQIVND in the germline V gene (reference sequence). CDR3 sequence reads: CASSGTGLSGNTIYF. Written as DNA, the CDR3 is TGTGCCAGTAGCGGGACAGGGCTCTCTGGAAACACCATATATTTT.

The chain couples TRBV24-1 to TRBJ2-1; 10 bases align to TRBD1. V lost 9 bases and J lost 7; bases outside the gene matches: 11. The CDR3 runs 15 residues. Looked up from germline, CDR1 is KGHDR and CDR2 is SFDVKD. The CDR3 region has the DNA TGTGCCACCCGGCCGGGACAGGGGCCGCGTAATGAGCAGTTCTTC. Protein product: CATRPGQGPRNEQFF.

J is TRBJ2-5 and V is TRBV6-2 or TRBV6-3; a weak D match, TRBD2 (5 bases). The CDR3 runs 15 residues. From germline, CDR1 is MNHEY and CDR2 SVGEGT. With 4 bases removed from V and 5 bases from J, the gap between germline ends came to 17 bases. The CDR3 region has the DNA TGTGCCAGCAGTTTCAGACGGGGTCCTGGGGAGACCCAGTACTTC. Residues: CASSFRRGPGETQYF.

CDR3 sequence: CASSFGGNEKLFF. CDR3 coding DNA: TGTGCCAGCAGCTTTGGCGGGAATGAAAAACTGTTTTTT. The genes are TRBV5-6 and TRBJ1-4; D is ambiguous. The CDR3 consists of 13 residues. CDR1 is SGHDT, CDR2 YYEEEE, per germline. Trimming cost V 2 bases and J 5 bases, with 7 bases left between them.